Below are 19 T cell receptor beta chains sequenced from a single sample in a study of shared clonotypes between healthy human individuals. Using immunoSEQ multiplex PCR, the repertoire was profiled, and TCRdb retains in-frame clones only, with some absent. The sample carries 950,000 to 1,300,000 clones, around 76% recorded once. The sample taken for sequencing was memory CD4+ T cells sorted from blood. Subset described: CD45RA-negative fraction. The source of these receptors is a man younger than 30 in good health.

V usage is TRBV28 and J usage is TRBJ2-7, with TRBD1 matching over 9 bases. The CDR3 has 14 amino acids. The ends lost 4 bases at V and 6 bases at J; junction bases unmatched: 7. The germline V gene encodes CDR1 MDHEN and CDR2 SYDVKM. CDR3 sequence reads: CASSSTGTGREQYF. In DNA, the CDR3 is TGTGCCAGCAGTTCAACCGGGACAGGGCGCGAGCAGTACTTC.

This chain uses TRBV29-1 with TRBJ2-5, with 13 nucleotides matching TRBD2. The CDR3 length is 16 residues. V dropped 4 bases and J dropped 5; count of bases not matched to a gene: 10. Germline V gene sequence: CDR1 SQVTM, CDR2 ANQGSEA. The CDR3 sequence: CSVGQLAGGPWETQYF. CDR3 bases: TGCAGCGTTGGCCAACTAGCGGGAGGGCCGTGGGAGACCCAGTACTTC.

V gene TRBV5-5 combines with J gene TRBJ2-7, with 9 nucleotides matching TRBD1. In germline, CDR1 is SGHKS, CDR2 YYEKEE (reference sequence). This CDR3 spans 15 amino acids. With 5 bases clipped from V and 2 bases from J, the junction kept 8 bases outside the gene matches. The CDR3 protein is CASSPTGTGTYEQYF. The CDR3 DNA sequence: TGTGCCAGCAGTCCAACCGGGACAGGGACCTACGAGCAGTACTTC.

The rearrangement uses TRBV4-3 and TRBJ2-7; the D is unclear. This CDR3 has 14 amino acids. The V and J ends lost 4 bases and 6 bases respectively, with 16 bases between them. CDR1 and CDR2 from the germline V gene are LGHNA and YSLEER. DNA for the CDR3: TGCGCCAGCAGCCGGGGATTTCCGTATTCCGAGCAGTACTTC. Protein: CASSRGFPYSEQYF.

In DNA form, the CDR3 reads TGTGCCAGCAGTACAGGGGGCGAGGGCAATCAGCCCCAGCATTTT. The encoded protein is CASSTGGEGNQPQHF. The chain links TRBV28 to TRBJ1-5, with 9 bases matching TRBD1. Germline loops: CDR1 MDHEN, CDR2 SYDVKM. There are 15 residues in the CDR3. V trimming: 5 bases; J trimming: 2 bases; junction bases outside the gene matches: 4.

V usage is TRBV6-1 and J usage is TRBJ1-2; D is possibly TRBD1 (5 bases). The CDR3 consists of 15 residues. Trimming took off 4 bases at V and 2 bases at J, with 14 bases between the two ends. The germline gives CDR1 MNHNS, CDR2 SASEGT. CDR3: CASSGGGHQNYGYTF. CDR3 coding DNA: TGTGCCAGCAGTGGCGGCGGACACCAGAACTATGGCTACACCTTC.

V is TRBV14 and J is TRBJ1-4; D is perhaps TRBD1 (5 bases). Germline assignment: CDR1 SGHDN and CDR2 FVKESK. V was trimmed by 1 base and J by 4 bases, leaving 16 bases between them. The CDR3 is made up of 17 amino acids. CDR3 coding DNA: TGTGCCAGCAGCCAAGGATTTGGTGCAGGGAGTAATGAAAAACTGTTTTTT. As protein: CASSQGFGAGSNEKLFF.

The chain joins TRBV7-8 to TRBJ2-2; D is ambiguous. The V gene lost 0 bases and the J gene lost 4 bases, with 6 bases spanning the gap. This CDR3 spans 14 amino acids. Germline assignment: CDR1 SGHVS and CDR2 FQNEAQ. This CDR3 reads CASSLAFRTGELFF. CDR3 DNA: TGTGCCAGCAGCTTAGCTTTCCGCACCGGGGAGCTGTTTTTT. Full variable domain (rest looked up from reference TRBV7-8 and TRBJ2-2): GAGVSQSPRYKVAKRGQDVALRCDPISGHVSLFWYQQALGQGPEFLTYFQNEAQLDKSGLPSDRFFAERPEGSVSTLKIQRTQQEDSAVYLCASSLAFRTGELFFGEGSRLTVL.

The CDR3 DNA follows: TGCAGCGTTGAAGGGACAGGGGAATCCTATGGCTACACCTTC. Protein sequence: CSVEGTGESYGYTF. The rearrangement uses TRBV29-1 and TRBJ1-2; 9 bases map to TRBD1. Losses at the gene ends were 1 base for V and 4 bases for J; bases not matched to a gene: 4. Germline V CDR1 and CDR2: SQVTM, ANQGSEA. This CDR3 region has 14 residues.

The V and J genes are TRBV30 and TRBJ2-3; 8 nucleotides agree with TRBD2. Germline V lookup: CDR1 GTSNPN, CDR2 SVGIG (reference sequence). The trim removed 2 bases at V and 7 bases at J, leaving 17 bases unmatched. The CDR3 is made up of 17 amino acids. CDR3 in amino acids: CAWSRGGRTSLEHTQYF. The CDR3 bases are TGTGCCTGGAGTCGCGGGGGCAGGACTAGCTTGGAGCATACGCAGTATTTT.

The chain links TRBV18 to TRBJ1-2; tentative D call: TRBD1 (6 bases). V shed 0 bases and J shed 1 base, with 12 bases lying between them. CDR3 length equals 16 residues. Germline V lookup: CDR1 KGHSH, CDR2 LQKENI. The CDR3 loop reads CASSPPIVRGNYGYTF. For the CDR3, the DNA is TGTGCCAGCTCACCACCTATTGTCAGGGGTAACTATGGCTACACCTTC.

The CDR3 spells CATSRGEISYNSPLHF. CDR3 in DNA: TGTGCCACCAGCCGAGGGGAGATCTCCTATAATTCACCCCTCCACTTT. V is TRBV15 and J is TRBJ1-6, with D possibly matching TRBD1 (5 bases). The CDR3 totals 16 residues. Germline V CDR1 and CDR2: LNHNV, YYDKDF (reference sequence). V shed 5 bases and J shed 0 bases, with 11 bases lying between them. Looking up the rest from reference TRBV15 and TRBJ1-6 gives the full variable domain: DAMVIQNPRYQVTQFGKPVTLSCSQTLNHNVMYWYQQKSSQAPKLLFHYYDKDFNNEADTPDNFQSRRPNTSFCFLDIRSPGLGDTAMYLCATSRGEISYNSPLHFGNGTRLTVT.

This clone has a single count. This chain links TRBV28 with TRBJ2-5, with D hard to call. The CDR3 totals 14 residues. Germline V gene data show CDR1 as MDHEN and CDR2 as SYDVKM. The germline V and J ends were trimmed by 3 bases and 0 bases, with 8 bases remaining between them. The CDR3 DNA reads as TGTGCCAGCAGTTTGAGAGTACACCAAGAGACCCAGTACTTC. This translates into CASSLRVHQETQYF. Full variable domain (missing parts from reference TRBV28 and TRBJ2-5): DVKVTQSSRYLVKRTGEKVFLECVQDMDHENMFWYRQDPGLGLRLIYFSYDVKMKEKGDIPEGYSVSREKKERFSLILESASTNQTSMYLCASSLRVHQETQYFGPGTRLLVL.

This clone showed up just a few times. The chain carries TRBV6-6 and TRBJ1-6; D ambiguous. CDR3 length equals 13 residues. The V and J ends lost 6 bases and 5 bases respectively, with 8 bases between them. Germline V gives CDR1 MNHNY, CDR2 SVGAGI (reference sequence). For the CDR3, the DNA is TGTGCCAGCAGGAGTAAGGATAATTCACCCCTCCACTTT. Translating it yields CASRSKDNSPLHF.

V usage is TRBV20-1 and J usage is TRBJ2-4, with D unresolved. Germline loops: CDR1 DFQATT, CDR2 SNEGSKA (reference sequence). V was pared by 7 bases and J by 3 bases, with 7 bases between. This CDR3 region has 11 residues. CDR3 sequence: CSVPNKNIQYF. In DNA form, the CDR3 reads TGCAGTGTTCCAAACAAAAACATTCAGTACTTC.

V gene TRBV2 combines with J gene TRBJ2-3, with 11 positions matching TRBD2. This CDR3 has 15 residues. The junction had 8 bases not matched to a gene; V was cut back by 10 bases and J by 2 bases. In germline, CDR1 is SNHLY, CDR2 FYNNEI. For the CDR3, the DNA is TGTGCCACGGGGGCTAGCGGGGGGCCCACAGATACGCAGTATTTT. Translating gives CATGASGGPTDTQYF.

This clone was seen only a few times. V gene TRBV2 combines with J gene TRBJ2-7; D gene unclear. The CDR3 contains 12 residues. The germline V gene encodes CDR1 SNHLY and CDR2 FYNNEI. Trimming took 7 bases from V and 3 from J, leaving 10 bases between them. This chain's CDR3 is CASNRQNYEQYF. CDR3 DNA: TGTGCCAGCAATCGGCAGAACTACGAGCAGTACTTC.

This sequence joins TRBV5-1 and TRBJ1-1; 9 bases line up with TRBD1. This CDR3 has 14 residues. Germline CDR1 and CDR2: SGHRS and YFSETQ. After removal of 4 bases from V and 6 bases from J, the junction contained 7 bases not matched to a gene. This CDR3 is CASSPGTGSAEAFF. The CDR3 nucleotides read TGCGCCAGCAGCCCCGGGACAGGGAGCGCTGAAGCTTTCTTT.

As for this clone: Within the sample, other DNA sequences also encode this same CDR3. The chain is built from TRBV7-2 and TRBJ1-3; unclear D gene. CDR1 and CDR2 (germline): SGHTA, FQGNSA. Trimming took off 2 bases at V and 0 bases at J, with 5 bases between the two ends. This CDR3 is built from 14 residues. The CDR3 region is CASSLSSSGNTIYF. The CDR3 bases are TGTGCCAGCAGCTTATCGAGCTCTGGAAACACCATATATTTT.